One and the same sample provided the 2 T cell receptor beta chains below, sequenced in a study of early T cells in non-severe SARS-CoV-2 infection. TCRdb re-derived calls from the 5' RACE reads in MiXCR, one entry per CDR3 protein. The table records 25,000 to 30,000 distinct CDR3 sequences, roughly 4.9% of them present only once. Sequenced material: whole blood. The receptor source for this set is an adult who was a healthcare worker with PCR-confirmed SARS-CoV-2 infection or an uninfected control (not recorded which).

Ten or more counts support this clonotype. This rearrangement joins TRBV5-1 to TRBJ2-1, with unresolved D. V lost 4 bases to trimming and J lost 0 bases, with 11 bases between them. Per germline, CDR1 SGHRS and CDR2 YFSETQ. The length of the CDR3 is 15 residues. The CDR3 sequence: CASSPAISSYNEQFF. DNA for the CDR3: TGCGCCAGCAGCCCAGCGATCAGCTCCTACAATGAGCAGTTCTTC.

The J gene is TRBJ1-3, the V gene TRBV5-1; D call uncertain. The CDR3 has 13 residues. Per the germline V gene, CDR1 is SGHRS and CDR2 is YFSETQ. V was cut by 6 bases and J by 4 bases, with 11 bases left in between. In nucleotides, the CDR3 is TGCGCCAGCACCACTCCCGGGGGAAACACCATATATTTT. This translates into CASTTPGGNTIYF.